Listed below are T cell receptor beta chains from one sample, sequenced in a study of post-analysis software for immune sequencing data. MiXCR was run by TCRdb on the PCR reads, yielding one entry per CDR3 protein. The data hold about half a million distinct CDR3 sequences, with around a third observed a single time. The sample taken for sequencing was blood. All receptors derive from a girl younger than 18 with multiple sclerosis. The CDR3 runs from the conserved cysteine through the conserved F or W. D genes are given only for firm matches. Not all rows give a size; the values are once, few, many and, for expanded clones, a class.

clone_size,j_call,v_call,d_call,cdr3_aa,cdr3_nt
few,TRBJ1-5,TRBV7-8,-,CASSPGDGNQPQHF,TGTGCCAGCAGCCCGGGGGACGGAAATCAGCCCCAGCATTTT
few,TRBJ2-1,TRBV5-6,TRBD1,CASSSRDSPRNEQFF,TGTGCCAGCAGCTCTCGGGACAGTCCGCGGAATGAGCAGTTCTTC
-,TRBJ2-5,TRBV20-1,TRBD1,CSARQGALETQYF,TGCAGTGCTAGACAGGGGGCCTTGGAGACCCAGTACTTC
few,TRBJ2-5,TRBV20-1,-,CSPQRGEETQYF,TGCAGTCCCCAGAGGGGGGAAGAGACCCAGTACTTC
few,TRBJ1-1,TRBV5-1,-,CASSLEGRDTEAFF,TGCGCCAGCAGCTTAGAAGGGAGGGACACTGAAGCTTTCTTT
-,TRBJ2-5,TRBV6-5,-,CASRLTGTRSYGQYF,TGTGCCAGCAGGTTGACCGGGACACGAAGCTACGGGCAGTACTTC
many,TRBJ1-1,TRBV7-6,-,CASSLGPFTEAFF,TGTGCCAGCAGCTTAGGGCCATTCACTGAAGCTTTCTTT
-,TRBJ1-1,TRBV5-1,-,CASSREGEGRAFF,TGCGCCAGCAGCCGGGAAGGGGAAGGACGGGCTTTCTTT
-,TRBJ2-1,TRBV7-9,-,CASSLVQPSSNEQFF,TGTGCCAGCAGCTTAGTACAGCCTTCAAGCAATGAGCAGTTCTTC
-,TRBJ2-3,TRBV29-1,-,CSGGGWRGARDTQYF,TGCAGCGGAGGGGGCTGGCGGGGTGCGAGAGATACGCAGTATTTT
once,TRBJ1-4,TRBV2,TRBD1,CASSYDRAEGGLFF,TGTGCCAGCAGTTACGACAGGGCCGAGGGGGGACTGTTTTTT
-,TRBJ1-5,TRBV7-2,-,CASSPGTQYSNQPQHF,TGTGCCAGCAGCCCGGGGACACAATATAGCAATCAGCCCCAGCATTTT
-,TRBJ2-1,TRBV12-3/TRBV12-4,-,CASILAREQFF,TGTGCCAGCATCCTAGCACGGGAGCAGTTCTTC
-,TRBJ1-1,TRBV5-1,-,CASSLGGVGPEAFF,TGCGCCAGCAGCTTGGGAGGGGTGGGTCCTGAAGCTTTCTTT
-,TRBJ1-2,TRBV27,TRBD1,CASSARTTGEFIYGYTF,TGTGCCAGCAGTGCCCGAACCACAGGGGAATTTATCTATGGCTACACCTTC
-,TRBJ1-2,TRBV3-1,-,CASSLTGRKNYGYTF,TGTGCCAGCAGCCTTACAGGGCGGAAGAACTATGGCTACACCTTC
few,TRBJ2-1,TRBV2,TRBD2,CASARLAGSYNEQFF,TGTGCCAGCGCAAGACTAGCGGGCTCCTACAATGAGCAGTTCTTC
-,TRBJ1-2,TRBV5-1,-,CASSDSLGYTF,TGCGCCAGCAGCGACAGCTTGGGCTACACCTTC
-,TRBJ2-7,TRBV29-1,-,CSVARAGESEQYF,TGCAGCGTCGCCAGGGCAGGGGAATCCGAGCAGTACTTC
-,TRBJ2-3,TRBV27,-,CASSPATILTDTQYF,TGTGCCAGCAGCCCCGCGACCATTCTCACAGATACGCAGTATTTT
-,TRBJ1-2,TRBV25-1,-,CASTAGENYGYTF,TGTGCCAGCACCGCAGGGGAAAACTATGGCTACACCTTC
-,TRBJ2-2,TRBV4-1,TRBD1,CASSQVGQGRGRTGELFF,TGCGCCAGCAGCCAGGTCGGACAGGGGAGGGGGAGGACCGGGGAGCTGTTTTTT
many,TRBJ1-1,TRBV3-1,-,CASSQAPLTGPEAFF,TGTGCCAGCAGCCAAGCTCCTTTGACGGGACCTGAAGCTTTCTTT
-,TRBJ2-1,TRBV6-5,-,CASSYAPGNEQFF,TGTGCCAGCAGTTACGCCCCGGGAAATGAGCAGTTCTTC
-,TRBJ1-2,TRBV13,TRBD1,CASSLLGGTDYGYTF,TGTGCCAGCAGCTTACTAGGGGGGACAGACTATGGCTACACCTTC
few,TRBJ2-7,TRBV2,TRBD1,CASSDGTGRYEQYF,TGTGCCAGCAGTGACGGGACAGGGCGTTACGAGCAGTACTTC
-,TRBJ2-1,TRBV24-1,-,CATSGTFANEQFF,TGTGCCACCAGTGGGACATTCGCCAATGAGCAGTTCTTC
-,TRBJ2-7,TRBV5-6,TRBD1,CASSQRQGALLEVEQYF,TGTGCCAGCAGCCAACGGCAGGGGGCTCTACTGGAGGTCGAGCAGTACTTC
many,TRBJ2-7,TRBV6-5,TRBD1,CASTRGQGNEQYF,TGTGCCAGCACTCGGGGACAGGGTAACGAGCAGTACTTC
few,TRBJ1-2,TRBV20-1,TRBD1,CSADAGQGYGYTF,TGCAGTGCCGATGCAGGACAGGGGTATGGCTACACCTTC
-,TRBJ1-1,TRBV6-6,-,CASSPGQRNTEAFF,TGTGCCAGCAGCCCCGGACAGAGGAACACTGAAGCTTTCTTT
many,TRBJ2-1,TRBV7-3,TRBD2,CASSLRLAGNNEQFF,TGTGCCAGCAGCTTAAGACTAGCGGGGAACAATGAGCAGTTCTTC